Included here is one T cell receptor beta chain sequence, with context. This clone came up many times. This clone's antigen is unknown. Base qualities are missing; no much larger clone stands one base away. The same CDR3 also results from other DNA sequences found in this sample. This sample is drawn from a study of T cell changes during pregnancy in multiple sclerosis (dated by TCRdb to about 2019). At the level of the whole study: The study looked at changes in the T cell repertoire across pregnancy in women with multiple sclerosis.

There are 15 amino acids in the CDR3, from cysteine to phenylalanine inclusive. The read is trimmed to its CDR3 DNA, 45 bases read in frame from base 1. Unmatched junction bases come to 0, with V trimmed by 0 bases and J by 3 bases. The germline V gene gives CDR1 as MRHNA and CDR2 as SNTAGT. Library construction relied on the immunoSEQ multiplex PCR assay. The immuneACCESS repertoire file appears here via TCRdb, limited to in-frame rearrangements. These files lack a portion of the clones; in checked studies, under half of the deficit traces to unresolved V genes, and the cause of the others is not known. Counted in this sample were approximately 61,000 clones; about 92% of them appeared once. The top ten clonotypes cover about 3.1% of the sample.

This chain is built from TRBV6-4 and TRBJ2-1; the junction holds 9 bases that match TRBD2. Sequencing was performed on peripheral blood, taken in the first trimester of pregnancy. The sequence derives from a female donor in good health, enrolled as a control in a pregnancy study. The DNA sequence follows: TGTGCCAGCAGTGACTCTAGCGGGAGCTACAATGAGCAGTTCTTC. The resulting protein is CASSDSSGSYNEQFF.